This is a list of T cell receptor beta chains from one sample in a study of blood T cell repertoires in COVID-19. This table comes from immunoSEQ multiplex PCR, and its TCRdb copy is limited to in-frame clones, with some not included. The data hold over 400,000 clones, with roughly 89% observed a single time. The sample consisted of peripheral blood. These receptor sequences come from a woman in her 30s with active or convalescent COVID-19. CDR3s include the opening cysteine and the closing phenylalanine or tryptophan. A D gene is named only where the DNA matches it firmly. Clone size appears in some rows only: once, few, many, or a class for an expanded clone.

V: TRBV6-4
D: TRBD1
J: TRBJ2-1
size: once
DNA: TGTGCCAGCAGTGAGGGAGGGACAGGGGTTTACAATGAGCAGTTCTTC
CDR3: CASSEGGTGVYNEQFF

V: TRBV12-2
D: NA
J: TRBJ2-3
size: NA
DNA: TGTGCAAGTCCTCTGGGACAGGGGGGCCCGCTACCCTGCACAGATACGCAGTATTTT
CDR3: CASPLGQGGPLPCTDTQYF

V: TRBV5-4
D: NA
J: TRBJ1-2
size: NA
DNA: TGTGCCAGCAGCTTGGGCAGGGTTAGCTACACCTTC
CDR3: CASSLGRVSYTF

V: TRBV18
D: TRBD1
J: TRBJ1-1
size: NA
DNA: TGTGCCAGCTCAGAACAGGGGGCTGGCACTGAAGCTTTCTTT
CDR3: CASSEQGAGTEAFF

V: TRBV5-1
D: TRBD2
J: TRBJ2-1
size: NA
DNA: TGCGCCAGCAGCAAAGGACTAGCGAGTAATCACAATGAGCAGTTCTTC
CDR3: CASSKGLASNHNEQFF

V: TRBV7-9
D: TRBD2
J: TRBJ2-7
size: once
DNA: TGTGCCAGCAGCTTAGCGCTGGGGACTACTCCCTACGAGCAGTACTTC
CDR3: CASSLALGTTPYEQYF

V: TRBV5-6
D: TRBD1
J: TRBJ1-1
size: NA
DNA: TGTGCCAGCAGCTCCCCCGGGACAGGGCAAGCTTTCTTT
CDR3: CASSSPGTGQAFF

V: TRBV10-2
D: NA
J: TRBJ2-2
size: NA
DNA: TGCGCCAGCACTGAACGGGACACCGGGGAGCTGTTTTTT
CDR3: CASTERDTGELFF

V: TRBV28
D: TRBD1
J: TRBJ1-6
size: few
DNA: TGTGCCAGCAGTTTGGTTAGGTCGCCTTTGGACAGGGGTAGAAAGTCACCCCTCCACTTT
CDR3: CASSLVRSPLDRGRKSPLHF

V: TRBV16
D: NA
J: TRBJ1-6
size: NA
DNA: TGTGCCAGCAGCCAATCTAAAGGACAGAGGAATTCACCCCTCCACTTT
CDR3: CASSQSKGQRNSPLHF

V: TRBV19
D: TRBD2
J: TRBJ2-3
size: once
DNA: TGTGCCAGTGCGCAGGCTAGCGGGGGGACAGATACGCAGTATTTT
CDR3: CASAQASGGTDTQYF

V: TRBV5-1
D: NA
J: TRBJ1-1
size: NA
DNA: TGCGCCAGCAGCTTGGAGGCAGGGGTTCTGAACACTGAAGCTTTCTTT
CDR3: CASSLEAGVLNTEAFF

V: TRBV27
D: TRBD2
J: TRBJ2-7
size: NA
DNA: TGTGCCACCCGACGGACTAGCGGGGAGGTCGAGCAGTACTTC
CDR3: CATRRTSGEVEQYF

V: TRBV6-5
D: NA
J: TRBJ1-2
size: NA
DNA: TGTGCCAGCAGTTACACAAAGGACAAAAACTATGGCTACACCTTC
CDR3: CASSYTKDKNYGYTF

V: TRBV7-7
D: TRBD2
J: TRBJ2-5
size: few
DNA: TGTGCCAGCAGTTCAGGACGACTAGCACGAGGGGAGACCCAGTACTTC
CDR3: CASSSGRLARGETQYF

V: TRBV19
D: NA
J: TRBJ1-2
size: NA
DNA: TGTGCCAGTAGTATCAGTTCCGGAGGGAACTATGGCTACACCTTC
CDR3: CASSISSGGNYGYTF

V: TRBV4-1
D: TRBD1
J: TRBJ1-5
size: NA
DNA: TGCGCCAGCAGCCGGGAAACCGGGACAGAATTTAGTAGCAATCAGCCCCAGCATTTT
CDR3: CASSRETGTEFSSNQPQHF

V: TRBV25-1
D: TRBD2
J: TRBJ2-3
size: NA
DNA: TGTGCCAGCAGTGAAACGGCTAGCGGGGATTACACAGATACGCAGTATTTT
CDR3: CASSETASGDYTDTQYF

V: TRBV6-2/TRBV6-3
D: TRBD2
J: TRBJ2-1
size: NA
DNA: TGTGCCAGCAGTACCGCTAGCGGGAGGCGTAATGAGCAGTTCTTC
CDR3: CASSTASGRRNEQFF

V: TRBV2
D: NA
J: TRBJ2-7
size: NA
DNA: TGTGCCAGCAGTGAAGACAGTAGCTCCTACGAGCAGTACTTC
CDR3: CASSEDSSSYEQYF

V: TRBV12-3/TRBV12-4
D: NA
J: TRBJ2-7
size: once
DNA: TGTGCCAGCAGTTTATCCCGAGCCTACGAGCAGTACTTC
CDR3: CASSLSRAYEQYF

V: TRBV6-5
D: NA
J: TRBJ2-6
size: NA
DNA: TGTGCCAGCAGTTATGTCGGACAGCGGCTGGCCAACGTCCTGACTTTC
CDR3: CASSYVGQRLANVLTF

V: TRBV4-1
D: TRBD1
J: TRBJ1-5
size: NA
DNA: TGCGCCAGCAGCCAAGACCCAGACAGGGGAAGCAATCAGCCCCAGCATTTT
CDR3: CASSQDPDRGSNQPQHF

V: TRBV6-5
D: NA
J: TRBJ1-2
size: NA
DNA: TGTGCCACTGAGACAGAGTACTATGGCTACACCTTC
CDR3: CATETEYYGYTF

V: TRBV27
D: TRBD1
J: TRBJ1-1
size: NA
DNA: TGTGCCAGCAGTTTAGGGCAGGGGGGTGGATGGACTGAAGCTTTCTTT
CDR3: CASSLGQGGGWTEAFF

V: TRBV5-1
D: TRBD1
J: TRBJ2-2
size: NA
DNA: TGCGCCAGCAGCAAGACAGGGGAAAACACCGGGGAGCTGTTTTTT
CDR3: CASSKTGENTGELFF

V: TRBV12-3/TRBV12-4
D: TRBD1
J: TRBJ2-1
size: NA
DNA: TGTGCCAGCAGTTTAAGGGGGCACAATGAGCAGTTCTTC
CDR3: CASSLRGHNEQFF

V: TRBV3-1/TRBV3-2
D: NA
J: TRBJ2-7
size: NA
DNA: TGTGCCAGCAGCCAAGGGAGGGGAGTCGAGCAGTACTTC
CDR3: CASSQGRGVEQYF

V: TRBV14
D: NA
J: TRBJ1-1
size: NA
DNA: TGTGCCAGCAGCCATACCCTGACAGGTATGAACACTGAAGCTTTCTTT
CDR3: CASSHTLTGMNTEAFF

V: TRBV15
D: NA
J: TRBJ2-1
size: NA
DNA: TGTGCCACCAGCGGCCTGGGGGGGGGCCCCTACAATGAGCAGTTCTTC
CDR3: CATSGLGGGPYNEQFF

V: TRBV7-2
D: NA
J: TRBJ2-7
size: NA
DNA: TGTGCCAGCAGCTTAGAACTAGCAGCCTACGAGCAGTACTTC
CDR3: CASSLELAAYEQYF

V: TRBV4-1
D: NA
J: TRBJ1-6
size: NA
DNA: TGCGCCAGCAGCCAAGAGGGGGGGCCGAATTCACCCCTCCACTTT
CDR3: CASSQEGGPNSPLHF

V: TRBV3-1/TRBV3-2
D: TRBD2
J: TRBJ2-7
size: NA
DNA: TGTGCCAGCAGCCAAGTAGCGGGCTACGAGCAGTACTTC
CDR3: CASSQVAGYEQYF

V: TRBV19
D: NA
J: TRBJ1-4
size: NA
DNA: TGTGCCGCCTCGGAGGTACCTAATGAAAAACTGTTTTTT
CDR3: CAASEVPNEKLFF

V: TRBV7-2
D: NA
J: TRBJ1-1
size: NA
DNA: TGTGCCAGCAGCTTAGGCCCAGGGGTCTCCACTGAAGCTTTCTTT
CDR3: CASSLGPGVSTEAFF

V: TRBV18
D: TRBD2
J: TRBJ2-7
size: once
DNA: TGTGCCAGCTCACCACCCCCGGGACTAGCGGGGTACGAGCAGTACTTC
CDR3: CASSPPPGLAGYEQYF

V: TRBV5-1
D: NA
J: TRBJ2-7
size: NA
DNA: TGCGCCAGCAGCTTGGGCGGAGAGCAGTACTTC
CDR3: CASSLGGEQYF

V: TRBV27
D: NA
J: TRBJ1-1
size: NA
DNA: TGTGCCAGCAGTTTATCGAGAGGGCCGGGCGCGGTGGGCACTGAAGCTTTCTTT
CDR3: CASSLSRGPGAVGTEAFF